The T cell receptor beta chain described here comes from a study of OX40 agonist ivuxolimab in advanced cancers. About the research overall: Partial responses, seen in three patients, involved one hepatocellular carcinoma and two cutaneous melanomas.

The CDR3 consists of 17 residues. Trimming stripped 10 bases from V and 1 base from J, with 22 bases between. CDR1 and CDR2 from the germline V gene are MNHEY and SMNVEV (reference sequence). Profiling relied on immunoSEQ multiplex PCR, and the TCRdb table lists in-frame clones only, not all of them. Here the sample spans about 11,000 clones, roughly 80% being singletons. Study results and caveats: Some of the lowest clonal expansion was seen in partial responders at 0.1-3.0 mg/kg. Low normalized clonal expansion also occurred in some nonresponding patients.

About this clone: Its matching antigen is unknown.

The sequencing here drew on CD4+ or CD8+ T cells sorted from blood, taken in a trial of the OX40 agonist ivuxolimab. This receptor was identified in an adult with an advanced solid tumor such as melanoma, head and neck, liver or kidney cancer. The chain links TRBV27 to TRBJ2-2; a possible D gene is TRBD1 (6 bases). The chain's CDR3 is CATLPTGTTQNTGELFF. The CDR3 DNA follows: TGTGCCACCCTACCAACAGGGACCACACAGAACACCGGGGAGCTGTTTTTT.